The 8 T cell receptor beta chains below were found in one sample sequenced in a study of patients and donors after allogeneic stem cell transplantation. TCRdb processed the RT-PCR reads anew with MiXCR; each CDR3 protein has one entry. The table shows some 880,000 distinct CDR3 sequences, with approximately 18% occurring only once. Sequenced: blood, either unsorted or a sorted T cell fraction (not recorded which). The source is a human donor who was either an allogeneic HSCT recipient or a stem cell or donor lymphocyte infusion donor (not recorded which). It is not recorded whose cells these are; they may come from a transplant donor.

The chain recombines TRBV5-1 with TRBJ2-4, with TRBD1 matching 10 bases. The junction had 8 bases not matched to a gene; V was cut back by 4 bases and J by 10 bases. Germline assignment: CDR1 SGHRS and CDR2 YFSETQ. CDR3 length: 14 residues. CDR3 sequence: CASSPTRDRGIQYF. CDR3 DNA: TGCGCCAGCAGCCCCACCCGGGACAGGGGAATTCAGTACTTC.

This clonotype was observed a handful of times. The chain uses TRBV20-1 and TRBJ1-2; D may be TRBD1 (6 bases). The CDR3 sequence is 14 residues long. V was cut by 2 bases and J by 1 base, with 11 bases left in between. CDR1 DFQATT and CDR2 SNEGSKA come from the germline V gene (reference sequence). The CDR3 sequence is CSARQQGINYGYTF. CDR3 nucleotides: TGCAGTGCTAGACAACAGGGAATTAACTATGGCTACACCTTC.

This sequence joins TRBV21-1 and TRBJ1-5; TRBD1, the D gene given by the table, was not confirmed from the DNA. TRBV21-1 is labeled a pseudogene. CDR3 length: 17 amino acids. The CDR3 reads CASSKAQGGASGQPQHF. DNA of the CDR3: TGTGCCAGCAGCAAAGCCCAAGGGGGCGCGTCAGGCCAGCCCCAGCATTTT.

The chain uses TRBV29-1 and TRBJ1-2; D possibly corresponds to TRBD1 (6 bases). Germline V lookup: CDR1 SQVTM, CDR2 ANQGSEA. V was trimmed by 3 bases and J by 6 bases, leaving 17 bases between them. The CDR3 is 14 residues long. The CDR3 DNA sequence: TGCAGCGTTGAGGGTGGGGGCCCGGAGAATGGCTACACCTTC. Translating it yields CSVEGGGPENGYTF.

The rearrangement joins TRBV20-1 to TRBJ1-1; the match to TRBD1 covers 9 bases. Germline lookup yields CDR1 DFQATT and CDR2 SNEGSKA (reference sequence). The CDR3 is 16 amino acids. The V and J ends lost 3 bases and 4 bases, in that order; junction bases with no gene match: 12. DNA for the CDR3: TGCAGTGCTAGTCCGGGACAGGGCGCGAAAGGCACTGAAGCTTTCTTT. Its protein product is CSASPGQGAKGTEAFF.

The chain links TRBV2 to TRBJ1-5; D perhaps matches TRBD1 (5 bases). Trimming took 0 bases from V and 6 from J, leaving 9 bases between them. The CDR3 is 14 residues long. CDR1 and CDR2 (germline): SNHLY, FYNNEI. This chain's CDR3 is CASSEAAGGQPQHF. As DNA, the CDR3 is TGTGCCAGCAGTGAAGCGGCCGGGGGTCAGCCCCAGCATTTT.

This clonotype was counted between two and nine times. The CDR3 bases are TGTGCCAGCAGTCTACATTATACGGGACCTTCCAACAATGAGCAGTTCTTC. This encodes CASSLHYTGPSNNEQFF. The V gene is TRBV28, the J gene TRBJ2-1; D may match TRBD1 or TRBD2 (5 bases each). Germline CDR1 and CDR2: MDHEN and SYDVKM. Trimming removed 5 bases from V and 5 bases from J, with 22 bases in between. This CDR3 comprises 17 residues.

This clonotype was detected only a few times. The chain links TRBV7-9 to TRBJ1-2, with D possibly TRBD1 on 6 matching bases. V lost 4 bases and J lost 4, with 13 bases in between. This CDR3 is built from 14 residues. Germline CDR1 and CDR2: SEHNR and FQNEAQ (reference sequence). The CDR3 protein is CASSSQGWAYGYTF. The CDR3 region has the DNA TGTGCCAGCAGCTCCCAGGGGTGGGCCTATGGCTACACCTTC.